What follows is one T cell receptor (beta chain) and its context. Antigen unknown. This sample stems from a study of radiotherapy plus CTLA-4 blockade in lung cancer. About the study: In about 20% of patients, objective responses were seen; roughly 30% had disease control. Notes on the study in general: TCR clones from tumors expanded in blood after radiotherapy plus ipilimumab.

The CDR3 length is 17 residues. Unmatched junction bases numbered 6, after V lost 0 bases and J lost 6 bases. Germline V CDR1 and CDR2: WSHSY, SAAADI. The table came from immunoSEQ multiplex PCR; TCRdb's copy has only in-frame clones and leaves some out. Seen here are some 50,000 clones, roughly 84% observed once, and the top ten hold 3.2%. The gene calls are TRBV10-2 and TRBJ2-1; TRBD2 aligns across 12 bases. The receptor's source is a human donor with non-small cell lung cancer who had a partial response to radiotherapy plus ipilimumab. The sample in question was peripheral blood, obtained from a patient treated with radiotherapy plus ipilimumab. The CDR3 DNA reads TGCGCCAGCAGTGAGTCGACACTAGCGGGGGGTGCCAATGAGCAGTTCTTC. Amino acid sequence: CASSESTLAGGANEQFF.